This T cell receptor (beta chain) was observed in a study of response to subunit inactivated influenza vaccine. Study-wide results and caveats: Authors suggested that a seasonal influenza vaccination recruits few new T cells each time.

This clonotype was detected many times. The antigen is unknown. TCRdb fed the RT-PCR reads into MiXCR, producing one record per CDR3 protein. Among about 160,000 distinct CDR3 sequences listed, roughly 10% were seen once. The V and J ends lost 6 bases and 7 bases respectively, with 19 bases between them. CDR3 length: 15 amino acids. Germline CDR1 reads SGHTA; CDR2 reads FQGNSA. This material consisted of non-naive T cells sorted from PBMCs, taken more than 35 days after vaccination. The sequence was collected from a man aged 50-60 years who received an inactivated influenza vaccine. This sequence joins TRBV7-2 and TRBJ2-1; D may match TRBD1 or TRBD2 (6 bases each). CDR3 in DNA: TGTGCCAGCAGGCCCCTGGGGGGCCTAGGTAATGAGCAGTTCTTC. It translates to CASRPLGGLGNEQFF.